This entry lists 22 T cell receptor beta chains sequenced from one sample in a study of identical twins. TCRdb reprocessed the 5' RACE reads via MiXCR and lists one record per CDR3 protein. The table includes 250,000 to 350,000 distinct CDR3 sequences, about 8.1% detected once. This same sample was also taken into another study, of yellow fever vaccine responses in identical twins.

Sequenced: memory (CD45RO+) T cells sorted from blood. The receptor set was obtained from a woman aged 18-29 years in good health.

This chain connects TRBV4-1 to TRBJ2-1, with D unresolved. This CDR3 spans 15 amino acids. CDR1 and CDR2 (germline): MGHRA, YSYEKL. V lost 0 bases, J lost 1 base, and 7 bases lay in between. CDR3 nucleotide sequence: TGCGCCAGCAGCCAAGAATGGGTTTCCTACAATGAGCAGTTCTTC. Its translation is CASSQEWVSYNEQFF.

This chain uses TRBV29-1 with TRBJ2-7; possible D gene TRBD1, 5 bases. Germline-derived CDR1 and CDR2 are SQVTM and ANQGSEA. CDR3 length: 10 residues. The V end was cut by 4 bases, the J end by 10 bases, with 11 bases between. This CDR3 reads CSVGTLEQYF. CDR3 coding DNA: TGCAGCGTTGGGACACTGGAACAGTACTTC.

This chain connects TRBV21-1 to TRBJ2-5; no check of the table's D call, TRBD1, against the DNA was made. TRBV21-1 is a pseudogene locus. This CDR3 contains 16 residues. This CDR3 reads CASSKLKPGLWETQYF. CDR3 coding DNA: TGTGCCAGCAGCAAATTAAAACCAGGGCTGTGGGAGACCCAGTACTTC.

The table lists this clonotype with many counts. V gene TRBV28 combines with J gene TRBJ2-3; a weak D match, TRBD2 (5 bases). This CDR3 is built from 15 residues. In germline, CDR1 is MDHEN, CDR2 SYDVKM. V gave up 7 bases and J gave up 2 bases, with 16 bases separating them. DNA for the CDR3: TGTGCCAGCAACTCAGCGGAGACGCACACAGATACGCAGTATTTT. Its translation is CASNSAETHTDTQYF.

This clonotype has just a few counts. The chain joins TRBV4-2 to TRBJ1-2; 7 bases are shared with TRBD1. J gave up 3 bases and V 3 bases, and 13 bases lay outside the gene matches. The CDR3 is 17 amino acids. From germline, CDR1 is LGHNA and CDR2 YNFKEQ. The CDR3 loop reads CASSQPPQGGADYGYTF. As DNA, the CDR3 is TGTGCCAGCAGCCAGCCACCCCAGGGGGGGGCGGACTATGGCTACACCTTC.

This clonotype turned up a few times. CDR3 amino acids: CSARLGGSRNSPLHF. DNA for the CDR3: TGCAGTGCCCGACTGGGGGGATCAAGGAATTCACCCCTCCACTTT. V is TRBV20-1 and J is TRBJ1-6; tentatively, D is TRBD1 (5 bases). V was trimmed by 6 bases and J by 7 bases, leaving 19 bases between them. CDR3 length equals 15 residues. The germline V gene has CDR1 DFQATT and CDR2 SNEGSKA (reference sequence).

This clonotype was picked up many times. V is TRBV25-1 and J is TRBJ2-3, with D unresolved. The CDR3 is 15 residues long. Germline lookup yields CDR1 MGHDK and CDR2 SYGVNS. Trimming removed 2 bases from V and 0 bases from J, with 9 bases in between. CDR3 loop: CASSEVGASTDTQYF. DNA for the CDR3: TGTGCCAGCAGTGAAGTCGGTGCTAGCACAGATACGCAGTATTTT.

Only a few counts were recorded for this clonotype. The CDR3 DNA reads as TGTGCCAGCAGCGTAGGTATACAGAACACTGAAGCTTTCTTT. It translates to CASSVGIQNTEAFF. The chain combines TRBV9 with TRBJ1-1; D is ambiguous. CDR1 SGDLS and CDR2 YYNGEE come from the germline V gene. There are 14 residues in the CDR3. The V end lost 0 bases, the J end lost 1 base, and 7 bases lay between the germline ends.

This clonotype has ten or more counts. The rearrangement joins TRBV6-5 to TRBJ2-2; TRBD2 matches at 11 bases. Per the germline V gene, CDR1 is MNHEY and CDR2 is SVGAGI. The CDR3 has 16 amino acids. J lost 6 bases, V lost 4 bases, and 7 bases had no gene match. CDR3 bases: TGTGCCAGCAGTTTCCGGCCGGGACTAGCGGCCGGGGAGCTGTTTTTT. This gives the protein CASSFRPGLAAGELFF.

This chain links TRBV28 with TRBJ1-2; D is perhaps TRBD1 (6 bases). V lost 2 bases to trimming and J lost 2 bases, with 12 bases between them. The CDR3 length is 15 residues. Germline CDR1 MDHEN, CDR2 SYDVKM. The CDR3 spells CASSLTGKINYGYTF. The CDR3 nucleotides are TGTGCCAGCAGTTTAACAGGGAAAATCAACTATGGCTACACCTTC.

This clonotype was detected a few times. CDR3 region: CASSGQGYEQFF. The CDR3 nucleotides read TGTGCCAGCAGCGGTCAGGGATATGAGCAGTTCTTC. This rearrangement joins TRBV7-8 to TRBJ2-1, with D possibly being TRBD1 (5 bases). Trimming shortened V by 5 bases and J by 8 bases, and 10 bases separated the two germline ends. The germline V gene encodes CDR1 SGHVS and CDR2 FQNEAQ. This CDR3 contains 12 residues.

A remark on this clonotype: A much larger clone lies one base from this, so it may be a read error. The chain carries TRBV5-1 and TRBJ2-7; the D gene is possibly TRBD2 (6 bases). V was pared by 0 bases and J by 4 bases, with 17 bases between. Germline V gene lookup returns CDR1 SGHRS and CDR2 YFSETQ. The CDR3 contains 16 residues. CDR3 residues: CASSLESAGLRYEQYF. CDR3 nucleotides: TGCGCCAGCAGCTTGGAGTCGGCGGGACTCAGGTACGAGCAGTACTTC.

There are many counts of this clonotype. The genes are TRBV7-7 and TRBJ2-1; 9 bases are shared with TRBD1. The germline V gene has CDR1 SSHAT and CDR2 FNYEAQ (reference sequence). With V trimmed by 5 bases and J by 4 bases, 3 bases remained unmatched. There are 14 residues in the CDR3. The CDR3 coding sequence is TGTGCCAGCAGCCAGGACAGGGGTTACAATGAGCAGTTCTTC. It translates to CASSQDRGYNEQFF.

This clonotype was found many times. The chain joins TRBV5-5 to TRBJ2-3; 9 bases line up with TRBD2. J was trimmed by 6 bases and V by 2 bases; bases with no gene match: 7. Germline V CDR1 and CDR2: SGHKS, YYEKEE (reference sequence). This CDR3 is built from 15 residues. The CDR3 sequence: CASSFSGSIADTQYF. CDR3 nucleotide sequence: TGTGCCAGCAGCTTTAGCGGGAGCATCGCGGATACGCAGTATTTT.

This clonotype was observed at least ten times. The chain recombines TRBV28 with TRBJ1-1; D not certain. Germline V gene lookup returns CDR1 MDHEN and CDR2 SYDVKM. The length of the CDR3 is 13 residues. With 6 bases removed from V and 3 bases from J, the gap between germline ends came to 11 bases. The CDR3 DNA reads as TGTGCCAGCAGCCTCAAGGGATACACTGAAGCTTTCTTT. Translating gives CASSLKGYTEAFF.

The chain couples TRBV6-7 to TRBJ1-1, with TRBD1 matching over 10 bases. TRBV6-7 qualifies as an ORF whose function is uncertain. This CDR3 has 15 amino acids. The junction had 8 bases not matched to a gene; V was cut back by 7 bases and J by 3 bases. The CDR3 DNA reads TGTGCCAGCAAGGTCTGGACAGGGGGTTACACTGAAGCTTTCTTT. Amino acids: CASKVWTGGYTEAFF.

This clonotype was seen many times. The chain is built from TRBV20-1 and TRBJ2-7; D not resolved. The germline V gene has CDR1 DFQATT and CDR2 SNEGSKA (reference sequence). The CDR3 totals 12 residues. Trimming took off 3 bases at V and 3 bases at J, with 9 bases between the two ends. The CDR3 bases are TGCAGTGCTAGGGCACAAGACTACGAGCAGTACGTC. Translating gives CSARAQDYEQYV.

This clonotype came up many times. The CDR3 sequence: CASSSPTSGGGRETQYF. In DNA form, the CDR3 reads TGTGCCAGCAGTTCTCCGACTAGCGGGGGGGGGAGAGAGACCCAGTACTTC. The chain employs TRBV6-5 and TRBJ2-5; the match to TRBD2 covers 14 bases. Germline V CDR1 and CDR2: MNHEY, SVGAGI. After removal of 4 bases from V and 4 bases from J, the junction contained 8 bases not matched to a gene. The CDR3 covers 17 residues.

This clonotype was seen ten or more times. The chain carries TRBV12-3 or TRBV12-4 and TRBJ1-4; D might be TRBD1 (6 bases). Trimming removed 1 base from V and 8 bases from J, with 17 bases in between. There are 16 residues in the CDR3. In nucleotides, the CDR3 is TGTGCCAGCAGTTTAGGACGGGGGCCGGGAGGCGAAAAACTGTTTTTT. As protein: CASSLGRGPGGEKLFF.

This clonotype was detected ten times or more. The chain carries TRBV28 and TRBJ2-3; D is possibly TRBD2 (5 bases). Trimming left V 7 bases short and J 4 bases short, with 12 bases between. From germline, CDR1 is MDHEN and CDR2 SYDVKM. The CDR3 spans 13 residues. This CDR3 is CASILAGSDTQYF. Here the CDR3 DNA reads TGTGCCAGCATTCTGGCGGGTTCAGATACGCAGTATTTT.

This clonotype was counted at least ten times. J is TRBJ2-5 and V is TRBV18; the D is unclear. Germline CDR1 KGHSH, CDR2 LQKENI. Trimming took off 3 bases at V and 4 bases at J, with 6 bases between the two ends. This CDR3 contains 12 residues. CDR3 bases: TGTGCCAGCTCACCCTCCATAGAGACCCAGTACTTC. Encoded protein: CASSPSIETQYF.

V and J are TRBV10-3 and TRBJ2-5; D not resolved. The germline gives CDR1 ENHRY, CDR2 SYGVKD. Trimming left V 3 bases short and J 0 bases short, with 2 bases between. The CDR3 totals 12 residues. The chain's CDR3 is CAISDNQETQYF. In nucleotides, the CDR3 is TGTGCCATCAGTGACAACCAAGAGACCCAGTACTTC.